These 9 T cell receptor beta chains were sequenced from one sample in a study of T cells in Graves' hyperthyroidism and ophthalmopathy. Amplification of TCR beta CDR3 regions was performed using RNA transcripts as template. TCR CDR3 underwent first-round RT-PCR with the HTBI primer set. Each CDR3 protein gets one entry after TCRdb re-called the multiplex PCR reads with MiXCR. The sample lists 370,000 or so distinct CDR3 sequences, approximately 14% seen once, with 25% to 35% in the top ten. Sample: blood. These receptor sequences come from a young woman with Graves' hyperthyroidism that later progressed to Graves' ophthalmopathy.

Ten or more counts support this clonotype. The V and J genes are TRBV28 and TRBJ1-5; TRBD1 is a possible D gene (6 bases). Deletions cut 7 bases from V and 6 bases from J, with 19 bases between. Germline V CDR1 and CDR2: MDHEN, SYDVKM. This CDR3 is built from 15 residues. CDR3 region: CASILAGGGLQPQHF. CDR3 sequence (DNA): TGTGCCAGCATCTTAGCAGGAGGGGGGCTTCAGCCCCAGCATTTT. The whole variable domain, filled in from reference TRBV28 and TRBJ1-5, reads DVKVTQSSRYLVKRTGEKVFLECVQDMDHENMFWYRQDPGLGLRLIYFSYDVKMKEKGDIPEGYSVSREKKERFSLILESASTNQTSMYLCASILAGGGLQPQHFGDGTRLSIL.

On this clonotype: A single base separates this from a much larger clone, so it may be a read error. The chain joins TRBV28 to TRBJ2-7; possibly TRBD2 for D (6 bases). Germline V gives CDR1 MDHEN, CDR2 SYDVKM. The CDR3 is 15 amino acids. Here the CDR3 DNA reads TGTGCCAGCAGGCTCGAGGCGGGACTCACCTACGAGCAGTCCTTC. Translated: CASRLEAGLTYEQSF.

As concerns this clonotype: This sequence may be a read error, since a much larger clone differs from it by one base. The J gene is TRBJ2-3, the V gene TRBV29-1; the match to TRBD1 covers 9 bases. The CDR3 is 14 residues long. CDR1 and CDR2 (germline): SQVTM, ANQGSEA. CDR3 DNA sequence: TGCATCGTGCCCGGGACAGGGCGTTCAGATACGCAGTATTTT. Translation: CIVPGTGRSDTQYF.

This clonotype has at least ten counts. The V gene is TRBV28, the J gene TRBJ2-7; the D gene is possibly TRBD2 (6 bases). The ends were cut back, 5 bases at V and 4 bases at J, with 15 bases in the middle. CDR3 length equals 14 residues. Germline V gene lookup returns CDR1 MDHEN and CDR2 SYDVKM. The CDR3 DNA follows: TGTGCCAGCAGTCCCGGGACTTACCTATACGAGCAGTACTTC. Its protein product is CASSPGTYLYEQYF.

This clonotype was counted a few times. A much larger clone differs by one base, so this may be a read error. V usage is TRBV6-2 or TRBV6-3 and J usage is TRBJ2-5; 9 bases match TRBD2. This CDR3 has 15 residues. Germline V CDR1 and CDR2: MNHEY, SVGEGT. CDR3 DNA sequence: TGTGCCAACAGTTCTAGCGGGACGGCAAGGGAGACCCAGTACTTC. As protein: CANSSSGTARETQYF.

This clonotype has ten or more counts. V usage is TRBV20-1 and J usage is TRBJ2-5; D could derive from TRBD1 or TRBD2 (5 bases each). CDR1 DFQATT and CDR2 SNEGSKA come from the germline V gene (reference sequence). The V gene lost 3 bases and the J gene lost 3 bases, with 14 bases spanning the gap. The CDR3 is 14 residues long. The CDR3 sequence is CSASPRDDEETQYF. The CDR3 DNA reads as TGCAGTGCTAGCCCCAGGGACGATGAAGAGACCCAGTACTTC.

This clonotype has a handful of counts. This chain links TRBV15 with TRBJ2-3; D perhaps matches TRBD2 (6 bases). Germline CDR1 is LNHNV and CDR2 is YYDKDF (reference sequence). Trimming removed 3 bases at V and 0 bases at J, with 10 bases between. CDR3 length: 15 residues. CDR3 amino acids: CATSRIAASTDTQYF. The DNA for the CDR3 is TGTGCCACCAGCAGGATAGCGGCTAGCACAGATACGCAGTATTTT.

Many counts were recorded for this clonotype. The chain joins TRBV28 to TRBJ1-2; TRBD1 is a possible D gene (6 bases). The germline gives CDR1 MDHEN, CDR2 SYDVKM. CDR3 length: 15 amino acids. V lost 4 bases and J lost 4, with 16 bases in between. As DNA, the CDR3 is TGTGCCAGCAGTTACCCGGCAGGGGCGATCTATGGCTACACCTTC. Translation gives CASSYPAGAIYGYTF.

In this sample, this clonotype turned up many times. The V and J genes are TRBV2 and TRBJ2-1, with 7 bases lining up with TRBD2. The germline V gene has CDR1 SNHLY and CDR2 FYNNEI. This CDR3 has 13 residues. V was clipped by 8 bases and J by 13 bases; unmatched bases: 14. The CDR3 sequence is CASQPGGGVYQFF. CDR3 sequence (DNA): TGTGCCAGCCAACCTGGGGGGGGAGTGTATCAGTTCTTC.